This T cell receptor (beta chain) was documented in a study of molecular identifiers for immune sequencing clone quantification. Study background: Replicates split RNA from around 20,000 or 100,000 naive CD8 cells five ways, and the researchers sequenced four portions.

The CDR3 covers 18 residues. CDR1 is LGHNA, CDR2 YSLEER, per germline. Trimming removed 0 bases at V and 1 base at J, with 16 bases between. This clonotype was seen a few times. Bulk libraries came from a prior protocol with listed TCR primers. TCRdb re-called the PCR reads through MiXCR, storing one row per CDR3 protein. The sample yields approximately 680,000 distinct CDR3 sequences, 25% seen once. Naive CD8 libraries were made from around 18,000 to 910,000 sorted cells, and they used 10%, 30% or 50% RNA. In the sort, naive CD8 T cells were defined as CD8+CD4-CCR7+CD45RA+. This TCR came from a human donor in good health. Some libraries in this study had Jurkat cell RNA spiked in. The chain couples TRBV4-3 to TRBJ1-3; tentatively, D is TRBD1 (5 bases). Sample: naive CD8+ T cells from blood, with Jurkat cell RNA spiked in. Subset specified: FACS-sorted CD8+CD4-CCR7+CD45RA+ naive T cells. CDR3 residues: CASSQDRVNRLSGNTIYF. In DNA, the CDR3 is TGCGCCAGCAGCCAAGATCGAGTGAACAGGCTATCTGGAAACACCATATATTTT.